In its sample, the clone carrying this T cell receptor (beta chain) was seen once. As yet, its antigen is unknown. This sample is drawn from a study of radiation and T cells in renal cell carcinoma. At the level of the study: Nephrectomy followed 15 Gy stereotactic body radiation by 4 weeks. Study-wide points: Top tumor clonotypes rose in blood 2 weeks post-radiation, then contracted. Without pretreatment biopsies, baseline tumor clonotype presence was undetermined.

Only in-frame clones appear in the TCRdb table, and some are missing; sequencing was by immunoSEQ multiplex PCR. The repertoire has roughly 78,000 clones, around 80% of them found once; the top ten carry roughly 6.3%. Stated time point: blood 2 weeks post-SBRT. Documented treatment: 15 Gy SBRT to primary tumor, nephrectomy 4 weeks later. The patient's renal cell carcinoma had clear cell pathology. The V gene end was trimmed by 8 bases and the J gene end by 7 bases; junction bases not matched to a gene: 11. CDR3 length: 14 residues. The germline V gene has CDR1 MNHEY and CDR2 SMNVEV (reference sequence).

The sequence derives from a man in his sixties with renal cell carcinoma. The sample was blood, taken from a patient whose treatment included radiotherapy and nephrectomy. This chain connects TRBV27 to TRBJ2-1, with TRBD1 matching over 7 bases. The CDR3 is CASRPTGFSNEQFF. For the CDR3, the DNA is TGTGCCAGCCGCCCGACAGGGTTTTCTAATGAGCAGTTCTTC.